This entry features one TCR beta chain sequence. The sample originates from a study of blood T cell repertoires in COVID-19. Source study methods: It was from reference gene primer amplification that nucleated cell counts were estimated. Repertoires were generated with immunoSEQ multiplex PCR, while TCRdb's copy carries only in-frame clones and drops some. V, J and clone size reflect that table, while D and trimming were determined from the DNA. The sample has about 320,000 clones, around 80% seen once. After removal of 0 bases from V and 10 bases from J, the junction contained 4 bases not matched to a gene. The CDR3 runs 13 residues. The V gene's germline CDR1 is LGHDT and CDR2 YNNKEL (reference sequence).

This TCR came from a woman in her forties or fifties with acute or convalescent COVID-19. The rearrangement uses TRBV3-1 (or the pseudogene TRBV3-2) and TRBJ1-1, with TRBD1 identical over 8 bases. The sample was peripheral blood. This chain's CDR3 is CASSQDSRGRAFF. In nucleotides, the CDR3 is TGTGCCAGCAGCCAAGATTCCAGGGGGCGAGCTTTCTTT.